The clone carrying this TCR beta chain was counted at least ten times. Its antigen is unidentified. The V gene lost 0 bases and the J gene lost 1 base, with 15 bases spanning the gap. Germline values: CDR1 DFQATT, CDR2 SNEGSKA (reference sequence). This CDR3 is built from 16 residues. The data were taken from a study of CD8 T cells in ankylosing spondylitis. Overall study results and limits: About 8 highly homologous variants made up a TCR beta motif that seemed to typify ankylosing spondylitis blood.

Generation of TCR beta libraries employed quantitative 5'-RACE incorporating molecular barcodes. A single record per CDR3 protein comes from TCRdb applying MiXCR to the 5' RACE reads. Of about 210,000 distinct CDR3 sequences in the sample, roughly 6.6% were seen once. Material for sequencing was blood, either unsorted or a sorted T cell fraction (not recorded which). The origin of this receptor is a male donor with ankylosing spondylitis. The chain carries TRBV20-1 and TRBJ1-1, with unresolved D. The CDR3 DNA is TGCAGTGCTAGAGACGGCAGAAGATCGACGAACACTGAAGCTTTCTTT. Translating it yields CSARDGRRSTNTEAFF.